This passage covers 26 T cell receptor beta chains from one sample sequenced in a study of shared clonotypes between healthy human individuals. The method was immunoSEQ multiplex PCR; TCRdb's version includes in-frame clones alone and lacks a portion of them. Of hundreds of thousands of clones listed, more than 60% were seen once; the top ten hold about 9.4%. The sample consisted of memory CD4+ T cells sorted from blood. The subset is: CD45RA-negative fraction. These TCRs come from a man aged 30 to 39 in good health.

In this sample, this clone turned up once. J is TRBJ2-2 and V is TRBV10-2, with D unclear. V lost 6 bases, J lost 7 bases, and 9 bases lay in between. CDR1 WSHSY and CDR2 SAAADI come from the germline V gene. This CDR3 comprises 12 residues. The CDR3 here is CASRGWVGELFF. DNA of the CDR3: TGCGCCAGCAGGGGATGGGTCGGGGAGCTGTTTTTT.

This clone was seen a few times. The gene calls are TRBV6-6 and TRBJ2-3; 9 bases agree with TRBD1. There are 14 residues in the CDR3. V was clipped by 6 bases and J by 6 bases; unmatched bases: 7. Per the germline V gene, CDR1 is MNHNY and CDR2 is SVGAGI (reference sequence). Written as DNA, the CDR3 is TGTGCCAGCAGGCACCGGGACAGGGCCGATACGCAGTATTTT. It yields the protein CASRHRDRADTQYF.

The chain couples TRBV5-1 to TRBJ2-7; D is undetermined. CDR3 length equals 13 residues. V dropped 0 bases and J dropped 0 bases, with 4 bases sitting between them. Germline V lookup: CDR1 SGHRS, CDR2 YFSETQ. The CDR3: CASSLGISYEQYF. Here the CDR3 DNA reads TGCGCCAGCAGCTTGGGGATCTCCTACGAGCAGTACTTC.

This clone was seen a single time. The genes are TRBV27 and TRBJ1-5; D unclear. The CDR3 runs to 12 residues. Germline-derived CDR1 and CDR2 are MNHEY and SMNVEV (reference sequence). V was clipped by 7 bases and J by 2 bases, with 6 bases between them. The CDR3 nucleotides read TGTGCCAGCACAGAAGGCAATCAGCCCCAGCATTTT. Translation gives CASTEGNQPQHF.

This clone was found a few times. This chain uses TRBV27 with TRBJ2-2; no reliable D call. CDR3 size: 14 residues. Germline V lookup: CDR1 MNHEY, CDR2 SMNVEV (reference sequence). V lost 1 base, J lost 3 bases, and 6 bases lay in between. The CDR3 DNA is TGTGCCAGCAGTTTATTTAGGGACACCGGGGAGCTGTTTTTT. Translated, it gives CASSLFRDTGELFF.

This chain joins TRBV7-2 and TRBJ2-7, with no clear D. This CDR3 is built from 12 residues. CDR1 is SGHTA and CDR2 is FQGNSA in the germline V gene. Trimming took off 4 bases at V and 7 bases at J, with 11 bases between the two ends. The CDR3 here is CASSSPWQEQYF. The CDR3 region has the DNA TGTGCCAGCAGCTCCCCCTGGCAGGAGCAGTACTTC.

The chain links TRBV28 to TRBJ1-3; no clear D gene. The CDR3 has 15 residues. Germline assignment: CDR1 MDHEN and CDR2 SYDVKM. The V end was cut by 6 bases, the J end by 0 bases, with 12 bases between. CDR3 bases: TGTGCCAGCAGCCCTGCCGGAGGCTCTGGAAACACCATATATTTT. Translating gives CASSPAGGSGNTIYF. The full variable domain, with the rest looked up from reference TRBV28 and TRBJ1-3, is DVKVTQSSRYLVKRTGEKVFLECVQDMDHENMFWYRQDPGLGLRLIYFSYDVKMKEKGDIPEGYSVSREKKERFSLILESASTNQTSMYLCASSPAGGSGNTIYFGEGSWLTVV.

The V gene is TRBV5-8, the J gene TRBJ1-1; D possibly corresponds to TRBD1 (6 bases). This CDR3 is built from 15 residues. CDR1 and CDR2 from the germline V gene are SGHTS and YDEGEE. V lost 5 bases to trimming and J lost 1 base, with 15 bases between them. This CDR3 reads CASRPEQGRNTEAFF. CDR3 nucleotides: TGTGCCAGCAGACCCGAACAGGGACGGAACACTGAAGCTTTCTTT.

This clone was observed a single time. This rearrangement joins TRBV11-3 to TRBJ2-5, with TRBD1 matching over 7 bases. The CDR3 is 15 amino acids. CDR1 and CDR2 (germline): SGHNT, YENEEA. The junction had 11 bases not matched to a gene; V was cut back by 5 bases and J by 5 bases. The CDR3 region is CASSPGTDTRETQYF. Written as DNA, the CDR3 is TGTGCCAGCAGCCCGGGGACAGACACGAGGGAGACCCAGTACTTC.

The table lists this clone with many counts. V usage is TRBV9 and J usage is TRBJ2-1; D uncertain. V was pared by 5 bases and J by 4 bases, with 7 bases between. Germline V gene lookup returns CDR1 SGDLS and CDR2 YYNGEE. The CDR3 is 12 amino acids. This chain's CDR3 is CASSIGYNEQFF. The CDR3 DNA sequence: TGTGCCAGCAGTATAGGGTACAATGAGCAGTTCTTC. The full variable domain, its missing parts supplied by reference TRBV9 and TRBJ2-1, is DSGVTQTPKHLITATGQRVTLRCSPRSGDLSVYWYQQSLDQGLQFLIQYYNGEERAKGNILERFSAQQFPDLHSELNLSSLELGDSALYFCASSIGYNEQFFGPGTRLTVL.

This clone turned up a few times. V is TRBV5-6 and J is TRBJ2-2, with unresolved D. Looked up from germline, CDR1 is SGHDT and CDR2 is YYEEEE. Trimming pared 0 bases from V and 4 bases from J, leaving 10 bases between. The CDR3 is made up of 15 amino acids. The DNA for the CDR3 is TGTGCCAGCAGCTTGGGGCAGAGCCTCACCGGGGAGCTGTTTTTT. Translation: CASSLGQSLTGELFF.

In the case of this clone: This may arise from a read error, as a much more abundant clone is one base away. The chain joins TRBV27 to TRBJ2-7; 11 nucleotides line up with TRBD2. Germline V gene sequence: CDR1 MNHEY, CDR2 SMNVEV (reference sequence). The length of the CDR3 is 17 residues. Trimming cost V 6 bases and J 4 bases; bases outside gene matches: 14. CDR3 nucleotides: TGTGCCAGCAGCTTACGAAAGACTAGCGGGATTACATACGAGCAGTACTTC. It yields the protein CASSLRKTSGITYEQYF.

The gene calls are TRBV19 and TRBJ2-3; possible D gene TRBD2, 6 bases. Germline CDR1 reads LNHDA; CDR2 reads SQIVND (reference sequence). This CDR3 is built from 15 residues. V shed 4 bases and J shed 0 bases, with 11 bases lying between them. The CDR3 loop is CASSRDSLSTDTQYF. CDR3 sequence (DNA): TGTGCCAGTAGTAGGGACTCTTTAAGCACAGATACGCAGTATTTT.

This chain joins TRBV7-7 and TRBJ2-5; D may be TRBD1 or TRBD2 (7 bases each). CDR3 length equals 14 residues. V lost 5 bases and J lost 6, with 16 bases in between. CDR1 and CDR2 from the germline V gene are SSHAT and FNYEAQ (reference sequence). The DNA of the CDR3 is TGTGCCAGCAGCCCAGGGGGGGAGGGGAAGACCCAGTACTTC. This sequence encodes CASSPGGEGKTQYF.

The chain has TRBV7-8 and TRBJ2-7; tentative D call: TRBD1 (5 bases). The CDR3 runs 14 residues. Germline lookup yields CDR1 SGHVS and CDR2 FQNEAQ. V shed 5 bases and J shed 5 bases, with 16 bases lying between them. The chain's CDR3 is CASSPQGFSDEQYF. The CDR3, as DNA: TGTGCCAGCAGCCCCCAGGGTTTCAGCGACGAGCAGTACTTC.

The V call is TRBV5-1, the J call TRBJ2-5, with D uncertain. The germline V gene has CDR1 SGHRS and CDR2 YFSETQ. The V end was cut by 1 base, the J end by 5 bases, with 15 bases between. This CDR3 spans 15 amino acids. CDR3 amino acids: CASSLRAGLMETQYF. The CDR3, as DNA: TGCGCCAGCAGCTTGCGGGCAGGTCTTATGGAGACCCAGTACTTC.

This sequence joins TRBV7-9 and TRBJ1-2; D uncertain. Trimming took 3 bases from V and 2 from J, leaving 16 bases between them. The CDR3 is made up of 16 amino acids. Germline CDR1 and CDR2: SEHNR and FQNEAQ (reference sequence). CDR3 nucleotides: TGTGCCAGCAGCTTGGATCCCCTCCACAAGAACTATGGCTACACCTTC. It codes for CASSLDPLHKNYGYTF.

The table lists this clone with a count of one. The junction and the germline gene differ at one end; a read error may be behind it. Other nucleotide sequences from this sample produce the same CDR3. The chain has TRBV9 and TRBJ2-1; perhaps D is TRBD1 or TRBD2 (5 bases each). In germline, CDR1 is SGDLS, CDR2 YYNGEE. This CDR3 has 15 residues. The CDR3 reads CASSVGENSYNEQFF. The CDR3 DNA is TGTGCTAGCAGCGTAGGGGAGAATTCCTACAATGAGCAGTTCTTC.

The gene calls are TRBV10-1 and TRBJ2-1; D gene uncertain. Germline CDR1 and CDR2: WNHNN and SYGVQD (reference sequence). The CDR3 consists of 13 residues. Trimming removed 0 bases from V and 12 bases from J, with 12 bases in between. The DNA of the CDR3 is TGCGCCAGCAGTGAGTCTATGCCCCCCGGGCAGTTCTTC. Protein: CASSESMPPGQFF.

The chain employs TRBV9 and TRBJ1-2; 8 bases line up with TRBD1. Germline lookup yields CDR1 SGDLS and CDR2 YYNGEE. The CDR3 extends over 17 amino acids. V was pared by 0 bases and J by 4 bases, with 11 bases of the junction left unmatched. The CDR3 protein is CASSVAAPGQGRYGYTF. The DNA of the CDR3 is TGTGCCAGCAGCGTAGCAGCCCCAGGACAGGGTCGCTATGGCTACACCTTC.

A remark on this clone: The sample holds other DNA sequences that translate to the same CDR3. The V call is TRBV6-6, the J call TRBJ2-7, with a weak D call TRBD2 (5 bases). Germline V CDR1 and CDR2: MNHNY, SVGAGI (reference sequence). The CDR3 sequence is 12 residues long. Trimming left V 5 bases short and J 4 bases short, with 9 bases between. Here the CDR3 reads CASSPGLYEQYF. CDR3 coding DNA: TGTGCCAGCAGTCCAGGACTGTACGAGCAGTACTTC.

This clone was seen a handful of times. The chain uses TRBV13 and TRBJ2-2, with D perhaps matching TRBD1 (6 bases). The CDR3 is 15 amino acids. The V end lost 3 bases, the J end lost 6 bases, and 14 bases lay between the germline ends. Germline V gives CDR1 PRHDT, CDR2 FYEKMQ (reference sequence). The DNA of the CDR3 is TGTGCCAGCAGCTTGCAACTCAGGGGCTCCGGGGAGCTGTTTTTT. Residues: CASSLQLRGSGELFF.

Comments on this clone: The same CDR3 arises from other DNA sequences in this sample as well. J is TRBJ1-2 and V is TRBV4-3; D might be TRBD1 (5 bases). CDR1 and CDR2 (germline): LGHNA, YSLEER. This CDR3 is 13 amino acids long. V lost 1 base, J lost 2 bases, and 5 bases lay in between. CDR3 loop: CASSQGGNYGYTF. DNA of the CDR3: TGCGCCAGCAGCCAAGGGGGGAACTATGGCTACACCTTC.

The rearrangement uses TRBV19 and TRBJ2-5; D is perhaps TRBD2 (6 bases). V was shortened by 5 bases and J by 1 base, with 11 bases between the two germline ends. From germline, CDR1 is LNHDA and CDR2 SQIVND (reference sequence). This CDR3 has 14 residues. CDR3 region: CASSLGGPQETQYF. CDR3 DNA: TGTGCCAGTAGTTTGGGAGGCCCCCAAGAGACCCAGTACTTC.

As concerns this clone: One end of the junction does not line up with germline, which may come from a read error. V usage is TRBV7-7 and J usage is TRBJ2-2; no clear D gene. Germline CDR1 SSHAT, CDR2 FNYEAQ (reference sequence). This CDR3 has 14 residues. For the CDR3, the DNA is TGTGCTAGCAGCTTAGCCTCCAACACCGGGGAGCTGTTTTTT. Protein: CASSLASNTGELFF. The full variable domain, in which reference TRBV7-7 and TRBJ2-2 provide the parts outside the CDR3, is GAGVSQSPRYKVTKRGQDVTLRCDPISSHATLYWYQQALGQGPEFLTYFNYEAQPDKSGLPSDRFSAERPEGSISTLTIQRTEQRDSAMYRCASSLASNTGELFFGEGSRLTVL.

The V gene is TRBV5-4, the J gene TRBJ1-4; D is undetermined. This CDR3 has 14 residues. CDR1 is SGHNT, CDR2 YYREEE, per germline (reference sequence). Trimming took off 1 base at V and 0 bases at J, with 4 bases between the two ends. Written as DNA, the CDR3 is TGTGCCAGCAGCTTGTCCCCAACTAATGAAAAACTGTTTTTT. This encodes CASSLSPTNEKLFF. Complete variable domain (other parts from reference TRBV5-4 and TRBJ1-4): ETGVTQSPTHLIKTRGQQVTLRCSSQSGHNTVSWYQQALGQGPQFIFQYYREEENGRGNFPPRFSGLQFPNYSSELNVNALELDDSALYLCASSLSPTNEKLFFGSGTQLSVL.